The source of this TCR beta chain is a study of blood T cell repertoires in COVID-19. Study in general: Sites in the United States, Italy and Spain provided acute and convalescent COVID-19 samples. Sources were T cells, B-cell-depleted T cells, or PBMCs; the material itself was cDNA or gDNA.

V lost 2 bases and J lost 4, with 13 bases in between. The CDR3 extends over 15 amino acids. Germline CDR1 and CDR2: KGHSH and LQKENI. Original processing notes: Scientists estimated how many nucleated cells there were by amplifying reference gene primers. Only in-frame clones appear in the TCRdb table, and some are missing; sequencing was by immunoSEQ multiplex PCR. From that table come the V and J calls and clone size; the DNA was used to work out D and trimming. The data show some 110,000 clones, approximately 80% seen once. The sequence came from a woman in her sixties or seventies with acute or convalescent COVID-19. Sequenced sample: peripheral blood. The rearrangement uses TRBV18 and TRBJ2-3; TRBD2 is a possible D gene (5 bases). CDR3 amino acids: CASSPALLAPDTQYF. The CDR3 coding sequence is TGTGCCAGCTCACCAGCCCTCCTAGCCCCAGATACGCAGTATTTT.